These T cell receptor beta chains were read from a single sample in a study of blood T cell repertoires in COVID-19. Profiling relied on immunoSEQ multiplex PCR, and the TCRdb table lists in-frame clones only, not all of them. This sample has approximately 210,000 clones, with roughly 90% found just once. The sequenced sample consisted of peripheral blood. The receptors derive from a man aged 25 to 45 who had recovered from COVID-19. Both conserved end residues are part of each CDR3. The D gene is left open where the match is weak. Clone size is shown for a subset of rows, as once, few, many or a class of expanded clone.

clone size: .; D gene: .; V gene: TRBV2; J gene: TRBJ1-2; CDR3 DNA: TGTGCCAGCAGTGAATACAGGGACAAAAGCGGCTACACCTTC; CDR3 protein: CASSEYRDKSGYTF
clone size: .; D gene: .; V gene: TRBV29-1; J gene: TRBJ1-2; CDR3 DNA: TGCAGCGTCCCCTCTATACCACTACCCGATGGCTACACCTTC; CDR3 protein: CSVPSIPLPDGYTF
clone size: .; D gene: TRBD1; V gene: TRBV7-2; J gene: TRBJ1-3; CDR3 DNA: TGTGCCAGCAGCTCCGACAGGGCCTACATATATTTT; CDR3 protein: CASSSDRAYIYF
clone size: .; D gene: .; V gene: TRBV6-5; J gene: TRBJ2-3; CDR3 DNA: TGTGCCAGCAGTCAGGGCGGCGGGGCAGCAGATACGCAGTATTTT; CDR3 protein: CASSQGGGAADTQYF
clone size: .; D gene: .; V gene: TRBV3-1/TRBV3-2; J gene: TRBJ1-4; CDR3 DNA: TGTGCCAGCAGCTTACAGGGAGGGATAAAACTGTTTTTT; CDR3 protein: CASSLQGGIKLFF
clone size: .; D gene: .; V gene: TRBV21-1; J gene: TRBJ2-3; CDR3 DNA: TGTGCCAGCCCCCCTAGCGGGGGAGATACGCAGTATTTT; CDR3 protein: CASPPSGGDTQYF
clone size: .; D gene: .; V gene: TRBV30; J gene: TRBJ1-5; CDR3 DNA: TGTGCCTTCGGGTCCGGGGATCATCAGCCCCAGCATTTT; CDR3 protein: CAFGSGDHQPQHF
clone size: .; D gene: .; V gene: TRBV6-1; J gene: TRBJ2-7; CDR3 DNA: TGTGCCAGCAGACGACAGAGAAACTCCTACGAGCAGTACTTC; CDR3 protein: CASRRQRNSYEQYF
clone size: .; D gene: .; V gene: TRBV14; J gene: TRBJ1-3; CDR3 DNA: TGTGCCAGCAGCGCCGAGGCCCCGACTGCCGTCTCTGGAAACACCATATATTTT; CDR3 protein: CASSAEAPTAVSGNTIYF
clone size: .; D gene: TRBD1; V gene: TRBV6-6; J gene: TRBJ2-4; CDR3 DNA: TGTGCCAGCAGTTACTCCAGGGACAGGGGTCACATTCAGTACTTC; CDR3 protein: CASSYSRDRGHIQYF
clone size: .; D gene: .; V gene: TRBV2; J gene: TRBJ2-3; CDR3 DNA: TGTGCCAGCGGGGCCACCACAGATACGCAGTATTTT; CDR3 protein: CASGATTDTQYF
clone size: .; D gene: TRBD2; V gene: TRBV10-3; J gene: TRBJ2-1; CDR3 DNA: TGTGCCATCAGTGGGACTAGCGGGGCCAACCTAGAGACGGAGGAGCAGTTCTTC; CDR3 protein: CAISGTSGANLETEEQFF
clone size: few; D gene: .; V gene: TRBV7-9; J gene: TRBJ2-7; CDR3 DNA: TGTGCCAGCACTCCACGCGACAACTCCTACGAGCAGTACTTC; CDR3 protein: CASTPRDNSYEQYF
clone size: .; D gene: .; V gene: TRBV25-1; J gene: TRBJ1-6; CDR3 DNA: TGTGCCAGCAGTGAATCCTGGGGGACACAGCATAATTCACCCCTCCACTTT; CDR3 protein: CASSESWGTQHNSPLHF
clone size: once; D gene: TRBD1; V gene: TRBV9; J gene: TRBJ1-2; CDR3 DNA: TGTGCCAGCAGCGCCCACCCGGGACAGTCTCTCTATGGCTACACCTTC; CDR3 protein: CASSAHPGQSLYGYTF
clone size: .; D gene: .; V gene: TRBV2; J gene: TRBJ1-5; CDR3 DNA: TGTGCCAGCAGTGAAGATGGAGGCAATCAGCCCCAGCATTTT; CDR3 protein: CASSEDGGNQPQHF
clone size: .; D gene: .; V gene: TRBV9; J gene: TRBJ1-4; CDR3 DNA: TGTGCCAGCAGCACCGACCCGGGGAGGACTAATGAAAAACTGTTTTTT; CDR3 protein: CASSTDPGRTNEKLFF
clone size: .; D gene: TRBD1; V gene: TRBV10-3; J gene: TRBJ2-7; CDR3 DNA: TGTGCCATCAGTCGAGGGGGGACAGGGGAATACGAGCAGTACTTC; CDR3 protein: CAISRGGTGEYEQYF
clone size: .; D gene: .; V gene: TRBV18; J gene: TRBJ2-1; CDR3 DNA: TGTGCCAGCTCACCGGGGGCCGCCTACAATGAGCAGTTCTTC; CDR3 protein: CASSPGAAYNEQFF
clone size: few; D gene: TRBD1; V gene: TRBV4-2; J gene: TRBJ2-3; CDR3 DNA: TGTGCCAGCAGCCAAGAAGGATTACAGGGGAGCACAGATACGCAGTATTTT; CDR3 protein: CASSQEGLQGSTDTQYF
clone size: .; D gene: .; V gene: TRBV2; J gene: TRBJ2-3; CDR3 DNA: TGTGCCAGCACGGAAGGCGGGAACACAGATACGCAGTATTTT; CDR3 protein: CASTEGGNTDTQYF
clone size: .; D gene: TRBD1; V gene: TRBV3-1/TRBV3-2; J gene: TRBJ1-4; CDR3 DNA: TGTGCCAGCAGCCACCGGGACAGGGATGAAAAACTGTTTTTT; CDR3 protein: CASSHRDRDEKLFF
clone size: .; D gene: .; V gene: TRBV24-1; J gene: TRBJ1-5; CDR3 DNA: TGTGCCACCAGTGATGCAGGGAATCAGCCCCAGCATTTT; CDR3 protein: CATSDAGNQPQHF
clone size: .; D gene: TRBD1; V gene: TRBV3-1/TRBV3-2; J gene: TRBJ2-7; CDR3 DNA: TGTGCCAGCAGCCAAATCCGGGACAGCTACGAGCAGTACTTC; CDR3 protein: CASSQIRDSYEQYF
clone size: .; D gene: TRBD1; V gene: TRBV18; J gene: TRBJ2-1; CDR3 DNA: TGTGCCAGCTCACCTCCGATTACAGGGGGCGGGGATGCCTACAATGAGCAGTTCTTC; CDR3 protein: CASSPPITGGGDAYNEQFF
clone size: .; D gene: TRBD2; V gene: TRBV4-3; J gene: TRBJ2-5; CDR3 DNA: TGCGCCAGCAGCCCACGACTGGGACTAGCGGGGGGCTTGACTGAAGAGACCCAGTACTTC; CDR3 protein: CASSPRLGLAGGLTEETQYF
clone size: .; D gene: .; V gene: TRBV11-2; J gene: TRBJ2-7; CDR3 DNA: TGTGCCAGCAGCTCTCTGACGGGGTACTACGAGCAGTACTTC; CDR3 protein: CASSSLTGYYEQYF